This T cell receptor beta chain appears in the sequencing data of a study of T cell responses to AZD1222 COVID-19 vaccine. The ends lost 6 bases at V and 0 bases at J; junction bases unmatched: 7. The CDR3 has 15 residues. Germline V CDR1 and CDR2: LNHDA, SQIVND (reference sequence). Worth noting for this clone: The antigen remains undetermined.

Overall study findings and caveats: Compared with day 0, the breadth and depth of the Spike-specific TCR repertoire rose significantly after two doses of AZD1222. Close to half of all spike-specific TCRs reportedly target regions of the variants that are unmutated. Regions 160-218 and 743-854 held dominance among vaccine-associated CD4 TCRs, which spanned spike. At baseline, just 6 or 7 AZD1222 recipients tested seropositive.

Assay: immunoSEQ multiplex PCR; the TCRdb copy retains only in-frame clones and omits some. The table includes 130,000 or so clones, approximately 88% detected once. The clonotype originates from an adult who received the AZD1222 COVID-19 vaccine. The chain recombines TRBV19 with TRBJ1-1; TRBD1 matches 7 bases. Sequences were derived from peripheral blood, sampled 28 days after the second AZD1222 dose. The CDR3 nucleotides are TGTGCCAGTAGGCCGGGGACAGCCATGAACACTGAAGCTTTCTTT. Encoded protein: CASRPGTAMNTEAFF.